This T cell receptor beta chain came from a study of T cell responses to AZD1222 COVID-19 vaccine. Germline assignment: CDR1 LGHNA and CDR2 YNFKEQ. The V segment lost 3 bases and the J segment 8 bases; nucleotides outside the gene matches: 5. This CDR3 comprises 13 residues. Study outcomes and limitations: Close to half of spike-specific TCRs reportedly recognize unmutated variant regions.

Measured with immunoSEQ multiplex PCR; TCRdb has only the in-frame clones, and not every one. This table has 90,000 to 100,000 clones, about nine tenths appearing once. Worth noting for this clone: What it recognizes is unknown.

This clonotype was obtained from an adult who received the AZD1222 COVID-19 vaccine. V usage is TRBV4-2 and J usage is TRBJ1-2; 8 nucleotides match TRBD1. The sample consisted of peripheral blood, taken 28 days after the second AZD1222 dose. This chain's CDR3 is CASSHSTGGGYTF. The CDR3 DNA is TGTGCCAGCAGCCACTCAACAGGGGGGGGCTACACCTTC.